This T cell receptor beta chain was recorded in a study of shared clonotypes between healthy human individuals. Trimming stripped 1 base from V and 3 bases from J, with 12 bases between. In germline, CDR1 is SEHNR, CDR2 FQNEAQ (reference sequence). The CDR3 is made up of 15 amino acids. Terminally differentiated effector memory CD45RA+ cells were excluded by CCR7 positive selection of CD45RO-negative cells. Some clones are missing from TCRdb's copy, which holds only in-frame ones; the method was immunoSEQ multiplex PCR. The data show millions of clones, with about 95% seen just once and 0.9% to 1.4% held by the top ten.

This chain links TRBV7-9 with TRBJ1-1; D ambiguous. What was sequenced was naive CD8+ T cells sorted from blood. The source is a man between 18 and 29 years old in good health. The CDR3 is CASSLGFGIDTEAFF. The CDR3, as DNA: TGTGCCAGCAGCTTAGGATTTGGAATTGACACTGAAGCTTTCTTT.